A single sample is the source of the 25 T cell receptor beta chains below, sequenced in a study of T cell responses to AZD1222 COVID-19 vaccine. TCRdb keeps only in-frame clones here, not all; method: immunoSEQ multiplex PCR. The sample shows 20,000 to 30,000 clones, about 86% of them seen only once. The specimen comprised peripheral blood, sampled 28 days after the second AZD1222 dose. The source of these receptors is an adult who received the AZD1222 COVID-19 vaccine.

This clone was seen a few times. V and J are TRBV12-3 or TRBV12-4 and TRBJ2-1; 9 nucleotides line up with TRBD1. Unmatched junction bases numbered 4, after V lost 5 bases and J lost 8 bases. This CDR3 has 13 residues. For the CDR3, the DNA is TGTGCCAGCAGTGCGGACAGGGGTGATGAGCAGTTCTTC. It codes for CASSADRGDEQFF.

This clone was recorded only once. CDR3 loop: CASRQTGVSYYEQYF. CDR3 DNA: TGTGCCAGCAGGCAGACAGGGGTATCCTACTACGAGCAGTACTTC. The gene calls are TRBV6-5 and TRBJ2-7; 8 bases agree with TRBD1. V lost 6 bases to trimming and J lost 3 bases; unmatched junction nucleotides: 10. Germline V gene sequence: CDR1 MNHEY, CDR2 SVGAGI. The CDR3 is made up of 15 amino acids.

The genes are TRBV20-1 and TRBJ2-7; TRBD1 matches 12 bases. V lost 3 bases and J lost 3; bases outside the gene matches: 12. The CDR3 runs to 17 residues. Germline V gene data show CDR1 as DFQATT and CDR2 as SNEGSKA (reference sequence). CDR3 coding DNA: TGCAGTGCTAGTGGAGGGACAGGGGGCGAATTTTTCTACGAGCAGTACTTC. This sequence encodes CSASGGTGGEFFYEQYF.

This chain links TRBV3-1 (or the pseudogene TRBV3-2) with TRBJ1-4; D may be TRBD1 (6 bases). The V gene lost 3 bases and the J gene lost 2 bases, with 13 bases spanning the gap. This CDR3 is 16 amino acids long. From germline, CDR1 is LGHDT and CDR2 YNNKEL (reference sequence). The CDR3 here is CASSHDRTATNEKLFF. CDR3 nucleotides: TGTGCCAGCAGCCATGATCGGACAGCGACTAATGAAAAACTGTTTTTT.

This rearrangement joins TRBV14 to TRBJ1-1; D not resolved. This CDR3 spans 17 amino acids. Germline CDR1 is SGHDN and CDR2 is FVKESK. Between the trimmed V and J ends, which lost 0 bases and 6 bases, there was a span of 20 bases. CDR3 protein: CASSQDSVVSRVPEAFF. The DNA for the CDR3 is TGTGCCAGCAGCCAAGATAGTGTGGTGTCAAGGGTCCCTGAAGCTTTCTTT.

The chain combines TRBV20-1 with TRBJ1-2; no firm D call. V lost 6 bases to trimming and J lost 1 base, with 6 bases between them. Per germline, CDR1 DFQATT and CDR2 SNEGSKA (reference sequence). This CDR3 is 11 amino acids long. This CDR3 is CSAILNYGYTF. CDR3 coding DNA: TGCAGTGCCATACTTAACTATGGCTACACCTTC.

The chain recombines TRBV19 with TRBJ2-7; 9 positions agree with TRBD1. The CDR3 sequence is 14 residues long. The ends lost 7 bases at V and 3 bases at J; junction bases unmatched: 7. Germline assignment: CDR1 LNHDA and CDR2 SQIVND (reference sequence). In DNA, the CDR3 is TGTGCCAGTAACTCACAGGGGGCGGTCTACGAGCAGTACTTC. It specifies CASNSQGAVYEQYF. Full variable domain (rest looked up from reference TRBV19 and TRBJ2-7): DGGITQSPKYLFRKEGQNVTLSCEQNLNHDAMYWYRQDPGQGLRLIYYSQIVNDFQKGDIAEGYSVSREKKESFPLTVTSAQKNPTAFYLCASNSQGAVYEQYFGPGTRLTVT.

The CDR3 loop is CSVESGGGGYTF. In nucleotides, the CDR3 is TGCAGCGTTGAATCAGGGGGCGGGGGCTACACCTTC. This rearrangement joins TRBV29-1 to TRBJ1-2; 8 bases map to TRBD1. J lost 8 bases, V lost 2 bases, and 4 bases had no gene match. Per the germline V gene, CDR1 is SQVTM and CDR2 is ANQGSEA. This CDR3 has 12 residues. Variable domain in full (rest from reference TRBV29-1 and TRBJ1-2): SAVISQKPSRDICQRGTSLTIQCQVDSQVTMMFWYRQQPGQSLTLIATANQGSEATYESGFVIDKFPISRPNLTFSTLTVSNMSPEDSSIYLCSVESGGGGYTFGSGTRLTVV.

This clone was picked up one time. J is TRBJ2-7 and V is TRBV6-1; D uncertain. CDR3 size: 19 residues. Looked up from germline, CDR1 is MNHNS and CDR2 is SASEGT. V was trimmed by 8 bases and J by 1 base, leaving 30 bases between them. The CDR3 protein is CASREGISGRLRNSYEQYF. CDR3 nucleotides: TGTGCCAGCCGAGAAGGTATATCGGGCAGGCTACGTAATTCCTACGAGCAGTACTTC.

The V call is TRBV27, the J call TRBJ2-7; the match to TRBD2 covers 14 bases. Unmatched junction bases numbered 1, after V lost 0 bases and J lost 6 bases. The CDR3 length is 15 residues. Germline V gene sequence: CDR1 MNHEY, CDR2 SMNVEV (reference sequence). The CDR3 reads CASSLSGLAGGEQYF. In nucleotides, the CDR3 is TGTGCCAGCAGTTTATCCGGACTAGCGGGAGGCGAGCAGTACTTC.

The chain has TRBV4-2 and TRBJ2-3; D might be TRBD2 (6 bases). This CDR3 comprises 16 residues. V shed 1 base and J shed 2 bases, with 13 bases lying between them. The V gene's germline CDR1 is LGHNA and CDR2 YNFKEQ. CDR3 sequence: CASSQGMGGITDTQYF. DNA of the CDR3: TGTGCCAGCAGCCAAGGTATGGGGGGAATCACAGATACGCAGTATTTT.

CDR3 nucleotides: TGTGCCAGCAGCTTGGTGGCGAGGGTTGAGCAGTACTTC. Its translation: CASSLVARVEQYF. The rearrangement uses TRBV5-8 and TRBJ2-7; a weak D match, TRBD2 (5 bases). The V end was cut by 0 bases, the J end by 7 bases, with 11 bases between. The length of the CDR3 is 13 residues. The germline V gene encodes CDR1 SGHTS and CDR2 YDEGEE.

This clone was detected only once. V is TRBV2 and J is TRBJ2-5; the match to TRBD1 covers 8 bases. CDR1 is SNHLY and CDR2 is FYNNEI in the germline V gene. This CDR3 has 13 amino acids. Unmatched junction bases numbered 6, after V lost 7 bases and J lost 5 bases. This CDR3 reads CASMKDRDETQYF. For the CDR3, the DNA is TGTGCCAGCATGAAGGACAGGGATGAGACCCAGTACTTC.

The chain is built from TRBV5-4 and TRBJ2-6; D remains ambiguous. Trimming shortened V by 0 bases and J by 5 bases, and 12 bases separated the two germline ends. The germline CDR1 and CDR2 sequences are SGHNT and YYREEE (reference sequence). CDR3 length: 16 amino acids. CDR3 DNA: TGTGCCAGCAGCTTGGTACGTGGGATCCGGGCCAACGTCCTGACTTTC. Its translation is CASSLVRGIRANVLTF.

V is TRBV13 and J is TRBJ1-5; TRBD1 agrees at 8 bases. J gave up 4 bases and V 0 bases, and 2 bases lay outside the gene matches. This CDR3 is built from 15 residues. In germline, CDR1 is PRHDT, CDR2 FYEKMQ (reference sequence). The CDR3 protein is CASSLGDRVNQPQHF. The CDR3 DNA reads as TGTGCCAGCAGCTTAGGGGACAGGGTTAATCAGCCCCAGCATTTT. Combining the CDR3 with reference TRBV13 and TRBJ1-5 gives the whole variable domain AAGVIQSPRHLIKEKRETATLKCYPIPRHDTVYWYQQGPGQDPQFLISFYEKMQSDKGSIPDRFSAQQFSDYHSELNMSSLELGDSALYFCASSLGDRVNQPQHFGDGTRLSIL.

J is TRBJ1-1 and V is TRBV5-1; 11 positions agree with TRBD1. This CDR3 is built from 15 residues. Looked up from germline, CDR1 is SGHRS and CDR2 is YFSETQ. Trimming removed 3 bases from V and 5 bases from J; junction bases left unmatched: 6. The CDR3 sequence: CASSSGQGAYTEAFF. The DNA of the CDR3 is TGCGCCAGCAGCTCAGGACAGGGGGCGTATACTGAAGCTTTCTTT.

V usage is TRBV27 and J usage is TRBJ2-6; a weak D match, TRBD1 (6 bases). This CDR3 has 14 residues. V lost 7 bases, J lost 2 bases, and 9 bases lay in between. From germline, CDR1 is MNHEY and CDR2 SMNVEV (reference sequence). CDR3 protein: CASNRVAGANVLTF. The CDR3 bases are TGTGCCAGCAACAGGGTCGCTGGGGCCAACGTCCTGACTTTC.

V is TRBV5-1 and J is TRBJ2-5; D remains ambiguous. Germline V gene sequence: CDR1 SGHRS, CDR2 YFSETQ. V dropped 0 bases and J dropped 3 bases, with 9 bases sitting between them. The CDR3 contains 14 residues. The CDR3 loop is CASSLGMQKETQYF. The CDR3 bases are TGCGCCAGCAGCTTGGGCATGCAGAAAGAGACCCAGTACTTC.

The chain joins TRBV27 to TRBJ2-7; TRBD1 agrees at 8 bases. Germline V CDR1 and CDR2: MNHEY, SMNVEV (reference sequence). The CDR3 length is 14 residues. Trimming at V came to 6 bases and at J to 2 bases, leaving 6 bases not matched to a gene. The chain's CDR3 is CASSPRQGPYEQYF. The CDR3 DNA reads TGTGCCAGCAGCCCGAGACAGGGGCCCTACGAGCAGTACTTC.

V and J are TRBV28 and TRBJ2-2, with D possibly being TRBD1 (6 bases). Looked up from germline, CDR1 is MDHEN and CDR2 is SYDVKM. The CDR3 covers 15 residues. V was pared by 5 bases and J by 6 bases, with 16 bases between. The CDR3 region has the DNA TGTGCCAGCAGTAGGTCAGGGGCACGTGCCGGGGAGCTGTTTTTT. Translated: CASSRSGARAGELFF.

V and J are TRBV12-3 or TRBV12-4 and TRBJ2-1; D is ambiguous. The CDR3 spans 13 residues. The ends were cut back, 5 bases at V and 10 bases at J, with 15 bases in the middle. The CDR3: CASSPPVFWEQFF. CDR3 bases: TGTGCCAGCAGTCCCCCCGTTTTTTGGGAGCAGTTCTTC.

The CDR3 protein is CASSIVQGTYNEQFF. In DNA, the CDR3 is TGTGCCAGTAGTATCGTACAGGGAACCTACAATGAGCAGTTCTTC. The V call is TRBV19, the J call TRBJ2-1, with a tentative D call TRBD1 (6 bases). The germline CDR1 and CDR2 sequences are LNHDA and SQIVND (reference sequence). This CDR3 is 15 amino acids long. V lost 3 bases and J lost 2, with 11 bases in between. The complete variable domain, with remaining parts taken from reference TRBV19 and TRBJ2-1, reads DGGITQSPKYLFRKEGQNVTLSCEQNLNHDAMYWYRQDPGQGLRLIYYSQIVNDFQKGDIAEGYSVSREKKESFPLTVTSAQKNPTAFYLCASSIVQGTYNEQFFGPGTRLTVL.

The chain couples TRBV12-3 or TRBV12-4 to TRBJ1-2; D may be TRBD1 (5 bases). With 3 bases removed from V and 5 bases from J, the gap between germline ends came to 10 bases. The CDR3 totals 13 residues. Written as DNA, the CDR3 is TGTGCCAGCAGTTTTACCCGGGGGTATGGCTACACCTTC. This encodes CASSFTRGYGYTF.

The chain couples TRBV5-1 to TRBJ1-6, with D maybe TRBD1 (6 bases). This CDR3 spans 14 amino acids. The ends were cut back, 2 bases at V and 11 bases at J, with 14 bases in the middle. Germline loops: CDR1 SGHRS, CDR2 YFSETQ. Here the CDR3 DNA reads TGCGCCAGCAGCTTCACAGGCCAGGGGACACCCCTCCACTTT. This translates into CASSFTGQGTPLHF.

This sequence joins TRBV5-4 and TRBJ2-2; TRBD1 or TRBD2 may be the D gene (5 bases each). Germline V gene lookup returns CDR1 SGHNT and CDR2 YYREEE (reference sequence). With 4 bases removed from V and 2 bases from J, the gap between germline ends came to 12 bases. This CDR3 has 15 amino acids. Written as DNA, the CDR3 is TGTGCCAGCAGCCTGAGGGACGCCAACACCGGGGAGCTGTTTTTT. As protein: CASSLRDANTGELFF. Complete variable domain (other parts from reference TRBV5-4 and TRBJ2-2): ETGVTQSPTHLIKTRGQQVTLRCSSQSGHNTVSWYQQALGQGPQFIFQYYREEENGRGNFPPRFSGLQFPNYSSELNVNALELDDSALYLCASSLRDANTGELFFGEGSRLTVL.